A single sample is the source of the 18 T cell receptor beta chains below, sequenced in a study of tumor-infiltrating lymphocytes in primary liver carcinoma. A constant-region primer primed TCR beta cDNA synthesis from 450 to 550 ng of total RNA. Nested multiplex PCR, run for three rounds with slightly modified ARM-PCR, yielded TCR beta libraries. Forward primers for TRBV1-TRBV30 and a C-beta reverse primer served the first two PCR rounds, at around 11 cycles each. TCRdb recomputed calls from the multiplex PCR reads with MiXCR, one row per CDR3 protein. The data show 90,000 to 100,000 distinct CDR3 sequences, with about three quarters seen just once and 9% to 10% held by the top ten. Co-extracted RNA and DNA came from approximately 20-30 mg of unsorted bulk tissue. The source material was liver tumor tissue from sampling region 5. Subset given: tumor region T5, tumor centre. Receptors were obtained from a woman in her fifties or sixties with primary liver carcinoma and hepatitis B virus infection.

The CDR3 bases are TGTGCCAGCAGTTTAGCGTCTTTCAACAAGCATGATGGCTACACCTTC. Encoded protein: CASSLASFNKHDGYTF. The chain combines TRBV12-3 or TRBV12-4 with TRBJ1-2; no clear D. Trimming removed 0 bases from V and 6 bases from J, with 17 bases in between. This CDR3 region has 16 residues.

Of note for this clonotype: The final CDR3 position lacks the conserved phenylalanine or tryptophan, pointing to a likely read error. Because the CDR3's place on the DNA is in doubt, the DNA is left out and the CDR3 is given as listed by TCRdb. The chain combines TRBV12-3 or TRBV12-4 with TRBJ1-1. The CDR3 spans 11 amino acids, including both terminal residues. This CDR3 is CASSFGQGRFL.

Remarks on this clonotype: The germline gene is not matched at one end of the junction; a read error may be the cause. The rearrangement links TRBV11-2 to TRBJ2-7; D may be TRBD1 or TRBD2 (5 bases each). Looked up from germline, CDR1 is SGHAT and CDR2 is FQNNGV. The CDR3 spans 13 residues. The CDR3 here is CSSSFQPEGEQYF. The DNA for the CDR3 is TGTTCCAGCAGCTTTCAGCCCGAGGGGGAGCAGTACTTC.

As regards this clonotype: One end of the junction fails to match germline, which may point to a read error. The chain carries TRBV10-1 and TRBJ1-1; no definite D call. The CDR3 is made up of 13 amino acids. Germline-derived CDR1 and CDR2 are WNHNN and SYGVQD (reference sequence). This CDR3 reads CASSPHVNTEAFF. For the CDR3, the DNA is TGTGCCAGCAGTCCTCATGTGAACACTGAAGCTTTCTTT.

This chain joins TRBV11-2 and TRBJ1-1; D gene uncertain. Germline V gives CDR1 SGHAT, CDR2 FQNNGV. V was shortened by 0 bases and J by 0 bases, with 8 bases between the two germline ends. The CDR3 is 15 residues long. The CDR3 loop reads CASSLDPSMNTEAFF. The CDR3 DNA reads TGTGCCAGCAGCTTAGATCCTTCAATGAACACTGAAGCTTTCTTT. Complete variable domain (other parts from reference TRBV11-2 and TRBJ1-1): EAGVAQSPRYKIIEKRQSVAFWCNPISGHATLYWYQQILGQGPKLLIQFQNNGVVDDSQLPKDRFSAERLKGVDSTLKIQPAKLEDSAVYLCASSLDPSMNTEAFFGQGTRLTVV.

About this clonotype itself: A clone one base away is much larger, so this may be a read error. The chain is built from TRBV28 and TRBJ2-1; 11 bases are a match to TRBD2. This CDR3 is 16 amino acids long. With V trimmed by 7 bases and J by 8 bases, 13 bases remained unmatched. Germline V gene lookup returns CDR1 MDHEN and CDR2 SYDVKM. CDR3 DNA: TGTGCCAGCAAACCCCCGGGACTAGCGGTATACGATGAGCAGTTCTTC. Amino acids: CASKPPGLAVYDEQFF.

About this clonotype itself: This clone may be a read error of a much larger clone one base away. The conserved phenylalanine or tryptophan normally closing the CDR3 is absent here, so this likely arose from a read error. This chain uses TRBV30 with TRBJ2-5, with D possibly matching TRBD1 (6 bases). The CDR3 loop spans 13 amino acids. V was clipped by 3 bases and J by 1 base, with 9 bases between them. Per germline, CDR1 GTSNPN and CDR2 SVGIG (reference sequence). CDR3 coding DNA: TGTGCCTGGAGCCGGGACACCCAAGAGACCCAGTACTTA. Translated, it gives CAWSRDTQETQYL.

In the case of this clonotype: A clone one base away is much larger, so this may be a read error. This chain links TRBV7-8 with TRBJ1-5; no reliable D call. The CDR3 length is 15 residues. Germline-derived CDR1 and CDR2 are SGHVS and FQNEAQ. CDR3 in DNA: TGTGCCAGCAGCCGGACTGGTAATAGCAATCGGCCCCAGCATTTT. Protein product: CASSRTGNSNRPQHF.

The chain links TRBV7-9 to TRBJ1-1; tentatively, D is TRBD1 (6 bases). The length of the CDR3 is 13 residues. Trimming took off 6 bases at V and 3 bases at J, with 11 bases between the two ends. CDR1 is SEHNR and CDR2 is FQNEAQ in the germline V gene (reference sequence). The CDR3 sequence is CASRPTGYTEAFF. CDR3 nucleotides: TGTGCCAGCAGGCCCACAGGGTACACTGAAGCTTTCTTT.

V gene TRBV6-2 or TRBV6-3 combines with J gene TRBJ2-1; 8 bases line up with TRBD1. This CDR3 is 17 amino acids long. The V and J ends lost 2 bases and 8 bases, in that order; junction bases with no gene match: 14. CDR1 and CDR2 from the germline V gene are MNHEY and SVGEGT. The chain's CDR3 is CASSYIIGDRSHDEQFF. For the CDR3, the DNA is TGTGCCAGCAGTTACATTATAGGGGACAGGAGTCACGATGAGCAGTTCTTC.

This clonotype is a singleton in its sample. This may stem from a read error, because a much larger clone lies one nucleotide away. The V gene is TRBV7-3, the J gene TRBJ1-1; no reliable D call. CDR3 size: 13 residues. The V and J ends lost 3 bases and 0 bases respectively, with 5 bases between them. The germline gives CDR1 SGHTA, CDR2 FQGTGA. The CDR3 region is CASSFQLNTEAFF. DNA of the CDR3: TGTGCCAGCAGCTTCCAGTTGAACACTGAAGCTTTCTTT.

In this sample, this clonotype turned up many times. V and J are TRBV29-1 and TRBJ2-7; perhaps TRBD1 as D (6 bases). CDR3 length equals 13 residues. V shed 5 bases and J shed 6 bases, with 17 bases lying between them. Germline lookup yields CDR1 SQVTM and CDR2 ANQGSEA. The CDR3 DNA is TGCAGCGTTACGGGATGGACAGACCTCGAGCAGTACTTC. Translating it yields CSVTGWTDLEQYF.

A few counts support this clonotype. This chain connects TRBV5-1 to TRBJ1-2, with 9 bases lining up with TRBD1. From germline, CDR1 is SGHRS and CDR2 YFSETQ. V lost 4 bases, J lost 10 bases, and 8 bases stayed unmatched. The CDR3 is 13 residues long. The CDR3 DNA is TGCGCCAGCAGCCCAGGACAGGGGAGCGCCTACACCTTC. Protein: CASSPGQGSAYTF.

As to this clonotype: This could be a read error, since a much larger clone is one nucleotide away. The chain joins TRBV20-1 to TRBJ2-5, with D perhaps TRBD2 (6 bases). The CDR3 spans 14 residues. The germline V gene has CDR1 DFQATT and CDR2 SNEGSKA (reference sequence). CDR3 DNA: TGCAGTGCTCGCCCCAGCGGGTACCAAGAGACCCGGTACTTC. Translating it yields CSARPSGYQETRYF.

The V call is TRBV29-1, the J call TRBJ1-1, with D uncertain. This CDR3 is 11 amino acids long. Looked up from germline, CDR1 is SQVTM and CDR2 is ANQGSEA. Trimming took off 6 bases at V and 11 bases at J, with 16 bases between the two ends. The CDR3 region is CSVATNATAFF. The CDR3 region has the DNA TGCAGCGTAGCCACCAATGCTACCGCTTTCTTT. The full variable domain, with the rest looked up from reference TRBV29-1 and TRBJ1-1, is SAVISQKPSRDICQRGTSLTIQCQVDSQVTMMFWYRQQPGQSLTLIATANQGSEATYESGFVIDKFPISRPNLTFSTLTVSNMSPEDSSIYLCSVATNATAFFGQGTRLTVV.

In regard to this clonotype: The missing conserved phenylalanine or tryptophan at the end of this CDR3 makes a read error likely. V and J are TRBV4-1 and TRBJ2-1, with D unresolved. The CDR3 is 13 amino acids. Per germline, CDR1 MGHRA and CDR2 YSYEKL. CDR3 sequence reads: CVSSLGPGNEQFL. CDR3 bases: TGCGTCAGCAGCCTGGGCCCAGGCAATGAGCAGTTCTTG.

The rearrangement links TRBV11-3 to TRBJ2-1; TRBD2 aligns across 9 bases. The CDR3 is 17 amino acids. Germline V gene lookup returns CDR1 SGHNT and CDR2 YENEEA. V lost 5 bases to trimming and J lost 5 bases; unmatched junction nucleotides: 13. The CDR3 DNA follows: TGTGCCAGCAGCATAGGTCGCGAGCGGGAGGCGCACAATGAGCAGTTCTTC. Residues: CASSIGREREAHNEQFF.

To note about this clonotype: Since a much larger clone is just one base distant, this may be a read error. This rearrangement joins TRBV10-2 to TRBJ1-5; TRBD1 aligns across 7 bases. The V and J ends lost 6 bases and 2 bases, in that order; junction bases with no gene match: 7. The CDR3 spans 15 residues. CDR1 is WSHSY and CDR2 is SAAADI in the germline V gene. This CDR3 reads CASRPGQAGNQPQHF. The CDR3 coding sequence is TGCGCCAGCAGACCCGGACAGGCTGGCAATCAGCCCCAGCATTTT.